A selection of T cell receptor beta chains follows, all from one sample in a study of blood T cell repertoires in COVID-19. The data were produced by immunoSEQ multiplex PCR, yet TCRdb's version contains in-frame clones alone and is incomplete. This table has over 95,000 clones, 80% to 90% appearing once. Specimen: peripheral blood. Every receptor here comes from a woman in her forties or fifties with acute or convalescent COVID-19. Both conserved end residues are trimmed from each CDR3.

TRBV10-3	TRBJ1-3	AISASPGNTIY
TRBV18	TRBJ1-3	ASSPERGNTIY
TRBV5-8	TRBJ1-3	ASIPSRIAGNTIY
TRBV29-1	TRBJ1-2	SVEIPGQGELGGYT
TRBV28	TRBJ2-1	ASSRRQGPSEQF
TRBV6-6	TRBJ2-1	ASRTNPGSYNEQF
TRBV30	TRBJ1-1	AWKLDSLNTEAF
TRBV11-3	TRBJ2-3	ASSQGLEAGGSPDTQY
TRBV7-3	TRBJ2-7	ASSAGKY
TRBV12-3/TRBV12-4	TRBJ1-2	ASSLGQGGYT
TRBV2	TRBJ2-3	ASSVSGSLGFYTDTQY
TRBV30	TRBJ1-6	AWSVDRDSPLH
TRBV24-1	TRBJ2-5	ATSDLEAGDTQY
TRBV7-9	TRBJ1-2	ASSLGRGKWT
TRBV30	TRBJ2-7	AWRGMKTGSSYEQY
TRBV10-3	TRBJ1-1	AISGASGQGIVGAF
TRBV25-1	TRBJ1-1	ASTRTGGTEAF
TRBV7-2	TRBJ1-6	ASSLGTGYNSPLH
TRBV27	TRBJ1-5	ASSLSRLRDKDQPQH
TRBV4-1	TRBJ1-5	ASSQDRDRVGHQPQH
TRBV27	TRBJ1-4	ASRPGQRNEKLF
TRBV5-1	TRBJ1-1	ASSSNPGQVNTEAF
TRBV24-1	TRBJ1-5	ATSDPGKPQH
TRBV7-9	TRBJ2-1	ASRAGVEGEQF
TRBV19	TRBJ1-3	ASTTVSGNTIY
TRBV6-1	TRBJ1-5	ASSETWGEGPQH
TRBV2	TRBJ2-7	ASRGARNEQY
TRBV6-4	TRBJ2-1	ASSSDRGSYNEQF
TRBV5-8	TRBJ2-2	ASSWGDARDTGELF
TRBV27	TRBJ2-2	ASSQGGHTGELF
TRBV19	TRBJ1-4	ASSPTGGGEKLF
TRBV5-4	TRBJ2-7	ASSIVGQSYEQY
TRBV18	TRBJ1-5	ASSPRTGNQPQH
TRBV7-9	TRBJ1-1	AVSGGTNTEAF
TRBV6-5	TRBJ2-5	ASSGQGLETQY
TRBV6-5	TRBJ2-3	ASNRRGGEDTQY
TRBV3-1/TRBV3-2	TRBJ1-2	ASSQDLPGDGYT
TRBV30	TRBJ2-7	ASRTGASYEQY
TRBV5-1	TRBJ2-1	ASSLSRGAAYNEQF
TRBV14	TRBJ2-2	ASSQVPSGSTGELF
TRBV7-2	TRBJ2-2	ASSLSRGANTGELF
TRBV9	TRBJ2-3	ARLAVLAGTNTDTQY
TRBV28	TRBJ1-2	ASSLARVNYGYT
TRBV3-1/TRBV3-2	TRBJ1-1	ASSPGGNTEAF
TRBV28	TRBJ1-5	ASFRGGGPNQPQH
TRBV6-5	TRBJ1-2	ASSSSGTGGGYT